In this sample, the clone carrying this TCR beta chain turned up many times. Its antigen is as yet unknown. TCRbeta library construction was performed incorporating unique molecular identifiers. MiXCR, applied by TCRdb to the PCR reads, yields one record per CDR3 protein. The sample includes some 300,000 distinct CDR3 sequences, 10% of them seen just once. Trimming took 6 bases from V and 2 from J; bases not matched to a gene: 1. The CDR3 contains 13 residues. Germline V gene sequence: CDR1 SEHNR, CDR2 FQNEAQ (reference sequence). This sample is drawn from a study of T-cell reconstitution after alpha-beta-depleted transplantation in children. Study-level findings and limits: Two months or so post-transplant, alpha-beta T cells reportedly derived from several hundred expanded graft clones. Hyperexpanded clones declined; after one year, newly produced T cells mostly supplied diversity. At day 60, the high TCRbeta diversity found in some patients originated from recipient T cells and thymic progenitors that had survived.

The sequences come from PBMCs, collected before TCRalphabeta/CD19-depleted stem cell transplant. This sequence joins TRBV7-9 and TRBJ2-7; 10 positions agree with TRBD1. The receptor was isolated from a boy younger than two with acute myeloid leukemia, due to receive a stem cell transplant. CDR3 sequence: CASRGQGPYEQYF. Written as DNA, the CDR3 is TGTGCCAGCAGGGGACAGGGGCCCTACGAGCAGTACTTC.